This T cell receptor beta chain was captured by sequencing in a study of CD8 T cells in ankylosing spondylitis. Study-level findings and limits: Blood of patients with ankylosing spondylitis appeared to be characterized by a TCR beta motif of eight highly homologous variants. In the blood and synovial fluid of reactive arthritis, some motif variants had been previously reported.

TCRdb re-derived calls from the 5' RACE reads in MiXCR, one entry per CDR3 protein. Of around 890,000 distinct CDR3 sequences in the sample, approximately 10% were seen once. This CDR3 region has 15 residues. V shed 0 bases, J shed 6 bases, and the junction held 5 bases outside the gene matches. Germline assignment: CDR1 MNHEY and CDR2 SVGAGI. Points on this clonotype: Its antigen is unknown.

Material for sequencing was blood, either unsorted or a sorted T cell fraction (not recorded which). This clonotype was obtained from a male donor with ankylosing spondylitis. The V gene is TRBV6-5, the J gene TRBJ2-1, with 7 bases matching TRBD2. The CDR3 DNA is TGTGCCAGCAGTTACTCGAGCGGGATGGGCAATGAGCAGTTCTTC. Translation: CASSYSSGMGNEQFF.